Included here is one T cell receptor beta chain sequence, with context. Antigen: not known. The data originate from a study of early T cells in non-severe SARS-CoV-2 infection. Study background: Sequencing was performed on bulk RNA from unsorted whole blood, leaving chains unpaired.

The CDR3 runs 12 residues. Germline V gene lookup returns CDR1 DFQATT and CDR2 SNEGSKA (reference sequence). V was cut by 1 base and J by 1 base, with 4 bases left in between. Individual cDNA molecules were tagged with unique molecular identifiers. Via MiXCR, TCRdb re-called the 5' RACE reads, giving one row per CDR3 protein. The sample includes about 50,000 distinct CDR3 sequences, around 10% of them seen just once. Study findings and constraints: Database matching using VDJdb favored anti-spike CD8 responses, with private and CD4 specificities left missing.

Specimen: whole blood, collected at baseline. The rearrangement uses TRBV20-1 and TRBJ1-1; D ambiguous. The receptor's source is an adult who was a healthcare worker with PCR-confirmed SARS-CoV-2 infection or an uninfected control (not recorded which). DNA for the CDR3: TGCAGTGCTAGAGGGGAGAACACTGAAGCTTTCTTT. Translation gives CSARGENTEAFF.